These 2 T cell receptor beta chains came from one sample sequenced in a study of cytotoxic CD8 clonotypes in ibrutinib-treated CLL. Using immunoSEQ multiplex PCR, the repertoire was profiled, and TCRdb retains in-frame clones only, with some absent. The sample lists around 70,000 clones, about nine tenths occurring once. The material sequenced was PBMCs, taken after 12 months of ibrutinib treatment. Source of these receptors: a human donor with chronic lymphocytic leukemia.

This clone was observed a single time. The V and J genes are TRBV28 and TRBJ2-7; 10 nucleotides line up with TRBD2. Germline lookup yields CDR1 MDHEN and CDR2 SYDVKM. The length of the CDR3 is 15 residues. V lost 5 bases and J lost 2; bases outside the gene matches: 6. Here the CDR3 reads CASSPRTSGAYEQYF. The CDR3, as DNA: TGTGCCAGCAGTCCGAGGACTAGCGGCGCCTACGAGCAGTACTTC.

The chain links TRBV19 to TRBJ1-5; 8 bases are a match to TRBD1. This CDR3 spans 14 amino acids. Looked up from germline, CDR1 is LNHDA and CDR2 is SQIVND (reference sequence). J was trimmed by 5 bases and V by 8 bases; bases with no gene match: 8. For the CDR3, the DNA is TGTGCCAGTCGAAGCCAGGGGGCTTATCAGCCCCAGCATTTT. This gives the protein CASRSQGAYQPQHF.